This TCR beta chain was identified in a study of T cell repertoires in cytomegalovirus infection. About the research overall: In public TCR beta signatures, there were indications of both CMV infection and matching HLA type. Study findings and constraints: Clonotypes of TCR beta that were HLA-C-restricted and CMV-specific dominated the ex vivo response.

This clonotype was detected only once. Its target is not known. No conserved phenylalanine or tryptophan ends this CDR3, so it is likely a read error. TCRdb called the reads again in MiXCR, with one record for every CDR3 protein. This table has approximately 500,000 distinct CDR3 sequences, approximately 15% appearing once. The V gene's germline CDR1 is SEHNR and CDR2 FQNEAQ (reference sequence). Trimming stripped 4 bases from V and 0 bases from J, with 7 bases between. The CDR3 runs to 14 residues. This clonotype was sampled from a human donor in good health (CMV status not recorded). Some clones in this sample may be carry-over from other donors' samples. The gene calls are TRBV7-9 and TRBJ2-4; D is unclear. The material sequenced was CD8+ T cells from PBMCs. This CDR3 is CASSSPLAKNIQYL. The DNA of the CDR3 is TGTGCCAGCAGCTCGCCGCTAGCCAAAAACATTCAGTACTTA.